Listed below are T cell receptor beta chains from one sample, sequenced in a study of blood T cells in healthy people across ages. From the 5' RACE reads, TCRdb called clonotypes with MiXCR, one entry per CDR3 protein. This sample yields 500,000 to 600,000 distinct CDR3 sequences, of which roughly 28% are seen a single time; roughly 18% belongs to the top ten. Sequenced material: blood. All receptors derive from a woman aged 70-85 years in good health. The CDR3 runs from the conserved cysteine through the conserved F or W. The order of the fields is V gene, clone size, J gene, D gene, CDR3 DNA, CDR3 protein. The D gene is left open where the match is weak. Size values are once, few and many counts, or a class for expanded clones, and some rows have none.

v_call: TRBV4-3
clone_size: few
j_call: TRBJ2-1
d_call: TRBD2
cdr3_nt: TGCGCCAGCAGCCTGGAAAAGGCGGGGGGATACAATGAGCAGTTCTTC
cdr3_aa: CASSLEKAGGYNEQFF

v_call: TRBV2
clone_size: .
j_call: TRBJ2-7
d_call: .
cdr3_nt: TGTGCCAGCAGTGGGGCCATGCACGGAGGAGGCTACGAGCAGTACTTC
cdr3_aa: CASSGAMHGGGYEQYF

v_call: TRBV12-3/TRBV12-4
clone_size: .
j_call: TRBJ1-3
d_call: .
cdr3_nt: TGTGCCAGCAGTTACAGGGTTAGAAACACCATATATTTT
cdr3_aa: CASSYRVRNTIYF

v_call: TRBV2
clone_size: .
j_call: TRBJ2-7
d_call: .
cdr3_nt: TGTGCCAGCAGGGATTTCTACGAGCAGTACTTC
cdr3_aa: CASRDFYEQYF

v_call: TRBV29-1
clone_size: .
j_call: TRBJ2-3
d_call: TRBD1
cdr3_nt: TGCAGCGTTTCTTCAGGGGGTCGCGATACGCAGTATTTT
cdr3_aa: CSVSSGGRDTQYF

v_call: TRBV25-1
clone_size: .
j_call: TRBJ2-7
d_call: TRBD2
cdr3_nt: TGTGCCAGCAGAAACTACGGTACTAGCGGCGACTACGAGCAGTACTTC
cdr3_aa: CASRNYGTSGDYEQYF

v_call: TRBV7-2
clone_size: .
j_call: TRBJ2-5
d_call: TRBD2
cdr3_nt: TGTGCCAGCAGCTCGGGACTAGCGGGGGGAATCCAGTACTTC
cdr3_aa: CASSSGLAGGIQYF

v_call: TRBV7-2
clone_size: .
j_call: TRBJ2-4
d_call: .
cdr3_nt: TGTGCCAGCAGCCTAGAGCAGGGGGGACACATTCAGCACTTC
cdr3_aa: CASSLEQGGHIQHF

v_call: TRBV7-9
clone_size: few
j_call: TRBJ2-5
d_call: .
cdr3_nt: TGTGCCAGCAGCTTAGTGGGAGACCCCGCGGGGGAGACCCAGTACTTC
cdr3_aa: CASSLVGDPAGETQYF

v_call: TRBV18
clone_size: .
j_call: TRBJ1-4
d_call: .
cdr3_nt: TGTGCCAGCTCACCAGAGGGGATCGGAGAAAAACTGTTTTTT
cdr3_aa: CASSPEGIGEKLFF

v_call: TRBV6-1
clone_size: few
j_call: TRBJ1-4
d_call: .
cdr3_nt: TGTGCCAGCAGTGAAATCGGGGAAAAACTGTTTTTT
cdr3_aa: CASSEIGEKLFF

v_call: TRBV4-2
clone_size: once
j_call: TRBJ1-4
d_call: .
cdr3_nt: TGTGCCAGCAGCCAAGGTCCCACCCGTTCAACTAATGAAAAACTGTTTTTT
cdr3_aa: CASSQGPTRSTNEKLFF

v_call: TRBV20-1
clone_size: .
j_call: TRBJ2-7
d_call: .
cdr3_nt: TGCAGTGCTTTCAAGGCACAGGGAGAGCAGTACTTC
cdr3_aa: CSAFKAQGEQYF

v_call: TRBV9
clone_size: .
j_call: TRBJ2-3
d_call: .
cdr3_nt: TGTGCCAGCAGCCTACGGGACCTCACAGATACGCAGTATTTT
cdr3_aa: CASSLRDLTDTQYF

v_call: TRBV7-9
clone_size: many
j_call: TRBJ1-4
d_call: TRBD1
cdr3_nt: TGTGCCAGCAGCCTGGGACAGGGTGCAACTAATGAAAAACTGTTTTTT
cdr3_aa: CASSLGQGATNEKLFF

v_call: TRBV6-1
clone_size: .
j_call: TRBJ2-7
d_call: .
cdr3_nt: TGTGCCAGCAGTGAACTACGGAGCCCGAACTACGAGCAGTACTTC
cdr3_aa: CASSELRSPNYEQYF

v_call: TRBV20-1
clone_size: few
j_call: TRBJ1-5
d_call: TRBD1
cdr3_nt: TGCAGTGCAACGACAGGGGGCGGCAATCAGCCCCAGCATTTT
cdr3_aa: CSATTGGGNQPQHF

v_call: TRBV29-1
clone_size: .
j_call: TRBJ1-1
d_call: .
cdr3_nt: TGCAGCGTCAGTGCAGCGGGACGGTTGAACACTGAAGCTTTCTTT
cdr3_aa: CSVSAAGRLNTEAFF

v_call: TRBV6-1
clone_size: .
j_call: TRBJ1-4
d_call: TRBD1
cdr3_nt: TGTGCCAGCAGCACCGACAGGGGGCGCGAAAAACTGTTTTTT
cdr3_aa: CASSTDRGREKLFF

v_call: TRBV9
clone_size: .
j_call: TRBJ2-5
d_call: .
cdr3_nt: TGTGCCAGCAGCGCGGGTGCAGGGGAGACCCAGTACTTC
cdr3_aa: CASSAGAGETQYF

v_call: TRBV7-9
clone_size: few
j_call: TRBJ1-4
d_call: TRBD1
cdr3_nt: TGTGCCAGCAGCTTGACAGGGGGCAAAACTAATGAAAAACTGTTTTTT
cdr3_aa: CASSLTGGKTNEKLFF

v_call: TRBV7-7
clone_size: .
j_call: TRBJ2-5
d_call: TRBD1
cdr3_nt: TGTGCCAGCAGCTCAATGACAGGGTTTGGGGAGACCCAGTACTTC
cdr3_aa: CASSSMTGFGETQYF

v_call: TRBV6-2/TRBV6-3
clone_size: .
j_call: TRBJ2-5
d_call: .
cdr3_nt: TGTGCCAGCAAAACGGAGAACCAAGAGACCCAGTACTTC
cdr3_aa: CASKTENQETQYF

v_call: TRBV7-6
clone_size: few
j_call: TRBJ2-2
d_call: TRBD2
cdr3_nt: TGTGCCAGCAGCTTAGTGGCTAGCGGGGCCGGGGAGCTGTTTTTT
cdr3_aa: CASSLVASGAGELFF

v_call: TRBV6-2/TRBV6-3
clone_size: .
j_call: TRBJ2-7
d_call: .
cdr3_nt: TGTGCCAGCAGTTACTCGAGGACGGACGGTTCCTACGAGCAGTACTTC
cdr3_aa: CASSYSRTDGSYEQYF

v_call: TRBV10-3
clone_size: .
j_call: TRBJ2-2
d_call: TRBD1
cdr3_nt: TGTGCCATCAGTGAGCGGGACAGGAGGACCGGGGAGCTGTTTTTT
cdr3_aa: CAISERDRRTGELFF

v_call: TRBV4-3
clone_size: .
j_call: TRBJ2-7
d_call: TRBD2
cdr3_nt: TGCGCCAGCAGCCAAGGCTCGACAAGCGGGGGGGCCCACTACGAGCAGTACTTC
cdr3_aa: CASSQGSTSGGAHYEQYF

v_call: TRBV7-2
clone_size: .
j_call: TRBJ2-7
d_call: TRBD1
cdr3_nt: TGTGCCAGCAGCTTAGAGACAGGGGTGGGGGAGCAGTACTTC
cdr3_aa: CASSLETGVGEQYF

v_call: TRBV11-3
clone_size: .
j_call: TRBJ2-6
d_call: TRBD1
cdr3_nt: TGTGCCAGCAGCAAGACAGGGGGAGCTGGGGCCAACGTCCTGACTTTC
cdr3_aa: CASSKTGGAGANVLTF

v_call: TRBV24-1
clone_size: .
j_call: TRBJ2-1
d_call: TRBD2
cdr3_nt: TGTGCCACCAGTGACCCTAGGGCCCTGGTAGCGGGGACCTCTGAGCAGTTCTTC
cdr3_aa: CATSDPRALVAGTSEQFF

v_call: TRBV18
clone_size: .
j_call: TRBJ1-4
d_call: .
cdr3_nt: TGTGCCAGCTCACTCCTGGTGGGGTATGAAAAACTGTTTTTT
cdr3_aa: CASSLLVGYEKLFF

v_call: TRBV7-2
clone_size: few
j_call: TRBJ1-2
d_call: .
cdr3_nt: TGTGCCAGCAGCTCCGACACCTTCGAGGGCTACACCTTC
cdr3_aa: CASSSDTFEGYTF

v_call: TRBV4-3
clone_size: .
j_call: TRBJ2-4
d_call: TRBD2
cdr3_nt: TGCGCCAGCAGCCTCCTCCTTGGCGGGGGGGGTCGGGCAAACATTCAGTACTTC
cdr3_aa: CASSLLLGGGGRANIQYF

v_call: TRBV6-5
clone_size: few
j_call: TRBJ1-2
d_call: TRBD1
cdr3_nt: TGTGCCAGCAGTTACAGTAGGCAGGGGGCAATCGGCTACACCTTC
cdr3_aa: CASSYSRQGAIGYTF

v_call: TRBV7-3
clone_size: .
j_call: TRBJ1-1
d_call: .
cdr3_nt: TGTGCCAGCAGCGGCCCTGGAGAGGGAGTGAACACTGAAGCTTTCTTT
cdr3_aa: CASSGPGEGVNTEAFF

v_call: TRBV4-3
clone_size: .
j_call: TRBJ1-2
d_call: .
cdr3_nt: TGCGCCAGCAGCCAAGTGAATAGGGACGTTTGGGGCTACACCTTC
cdr3_aa: CASSQVNRDVWGYTF

v_call: TRBV9
clone_size: few
j_call: TRBJ2-2
d_call: .
cdr3_nt: TGTGCCAGCAGCGAAAAAAACACCGGGGAGCTGTTTTTT
cdr3_aa: CASSEKNTGELFF

v_call: TRBV20-1
clone_size: .
j_call: TRBJ1-4
d_call: TRBD1
cdr3_nt: TGCAGTGCTGACGCTCGGGGACAGGTTTATGAAAAACTGTTTTTT
cdr3_aa: CSADARGQVYEKLFF

v_call: TRBV20-1
clone_size: few
j_call: TRBJ1-1
d_call: .
cdr3_nt: TGCAGTGCTAGTAAAGGGGGATGGGCTGAAGCTTTCTTT
cdr3_aa: CSASKGGWAEAFF

v_call: TRBV7-8
clone_size: .
j_call: TRBJ2-1
d_call: .
cdr3_nt: TGTGCCAGCAGCCCCCCGTCCCAGCAGCGGGTGATACAGTTCTTC
cdr3_aa: CASSPPSQQRVIQFF

v_call: TRBV12-3/TRBV12-4
clone_size: .
j_call: TRBJ2-2
d_call: .
cdr3_nt: TGTGCCAGCAGTGTCAGGGCCACCGGGGAGCTGTTTTTT
cdr3_aa: CASSVRATGELFF

v_call: TRBV19
clone_size: .
j_call: TRBJ1-2
d_call: .
cdr3_nt: TGTGCCAGTAGAAGTGGACAGCTCACTAACTATGGCTACACCTTC
cdr3_aa: CASRSGQLTNYGYTF

v_call: TRBV20-1
clone_size: .
j_call: TRBJ2-7
d_call: TRBD2
cdr3_nt: TGCAGTATTGAGCGGGGGGGCCTCCACGAGCAGTACTTC
cdr3_aa: CSIERGGLHEQYF

v_call: TRBV11-2
clone_size: many
j_call: TRBJ2-7
d_call: TRBD1
cdr3_nt: TGTGCCAGCCGACAGGGTGCCCACGAGCAGTACTTC
cdr3_aa: CASRQGAHEQYF

v_call: TRBV7-3
clone_size: .
j_call: TRBJ2-1
d_call: .
cdr3_nt: TGTGCCAGCAGCACTGTTTTGGGCTCCTACAATGAGCAGTTCTTC
cdr3_aa: CASSTVLGSYNEQFF

v_call: TRBV7-2
clone_size: many
j_call: TRBJ1-1
d_call: .
cdr3_nt: TGTGCCAGCAGCCCCCACATGAACACTGAAGCTTTCTTT
cdr3_aa: CASSPHMNTEAFF

v_call: TRBV7-9
clone_size: .
j_call: TRBJ1-1
d_call: .
cdr3_nt: TGTGCCAGCAGCCCAGCCCGGGAGGTTCTTGAAGCTTTCTTT
cdr3_aa: CASSPAREVLEAFF

v_call: TRBV7-2
clone_size: few
j_call: TRBJ2-2
d_call: .
cdr3_nt: TGTGCCAGCAGCTTAGGGCTAGCCCTTACCGGGGAGCTGTTTTTT
cdr3_aa: CASSLGLALTGELFF

v_call: TRBV7-2
clone_size: .
j_call: TRBJ2-1
d_call: TRBD1
cdr3_nt: TGTGCCAGCAGCTTAGACAGGGGGCGCGATGAGCAGTTCTTC
cdr3_aa: CASSLDRGRDEQFF

v_call: TRBV7-2
clone_size: once
j_call: TRBJ2-3
d_call: TRBD1
cdr3_nt: TGTGCCAGCAGCACAGGACAGGGAATAGGCACAGATACGCAGTATTTT
cdr3_aa: CASSTGQGIGTDTQYF

v_call: TRBV5-1
clone_size: few
j_call: TRBJ2-7
d_call: .
cdr3_nt: TGCGCCAGCAGCTACACCGCGGGTAGTATGGAGCAGTACTTC
cdr3_aa: CASSYTAGSMEQYF

v_call: TRBV7-2
clone_size: few
j_call: TRBJ2-3
d_call: .
cdr3_nt: TGTGCCAGCAGCTTATGGGGGGCGAGGAGCACAGATACGCAGTATTTT
cdr3_aa: CASSLWGARSTDTQYF

v_call: TRBV28
clone_size: few
j_call: TRBJ1-5
d_call: .
cdr3_nt: TGTGCCAGCAGAATCGGGGGGGTAAGCCAGCCCCAGCATTTT
cdr3_aa: CASRIGGVSQPQHF

v_call: TRBV11-3
clone_size: .
j_call: TRBJ2-1
d_call: .
cdr3_nt: TGTGCCAGCAGCCTCCGGGACAACTACAATGAGCAGTTCTTC
cdr3_aa: CASSLRDNYNEQFF

v_call: TRBV7-2
clone_size: .
j_call: TRBJ1-2
d_call: TRBD1
cdr3_nt: TGTGCCAGCAGCATGCAACAGGGGGCGCAAAGGGGCTACACCTTC
cdr3_aa: CASSMQQGAQRGYTF